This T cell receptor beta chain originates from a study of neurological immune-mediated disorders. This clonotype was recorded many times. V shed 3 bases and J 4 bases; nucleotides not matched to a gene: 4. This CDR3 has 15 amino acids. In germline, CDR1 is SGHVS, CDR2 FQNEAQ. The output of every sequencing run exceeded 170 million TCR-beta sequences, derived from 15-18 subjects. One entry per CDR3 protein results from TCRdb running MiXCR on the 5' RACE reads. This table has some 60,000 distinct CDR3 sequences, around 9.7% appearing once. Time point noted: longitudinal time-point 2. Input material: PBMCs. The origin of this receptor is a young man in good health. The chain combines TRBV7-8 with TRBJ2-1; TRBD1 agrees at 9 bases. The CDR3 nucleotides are TGTGCCAGCAGCTTCGAAGGACAGGGGTACAATGAGCAGTTCTTC. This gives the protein CASSFEGQGYNEQFF.